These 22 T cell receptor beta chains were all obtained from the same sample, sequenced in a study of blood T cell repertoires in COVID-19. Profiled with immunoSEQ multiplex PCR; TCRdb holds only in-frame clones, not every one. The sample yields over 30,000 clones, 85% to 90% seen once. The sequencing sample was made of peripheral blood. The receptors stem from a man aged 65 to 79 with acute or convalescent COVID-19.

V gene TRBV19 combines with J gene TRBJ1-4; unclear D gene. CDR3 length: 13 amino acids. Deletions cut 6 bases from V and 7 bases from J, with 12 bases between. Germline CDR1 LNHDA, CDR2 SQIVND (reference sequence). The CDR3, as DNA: TGTGCCAGTAGCCCTAGTACTGGTGAAAAACTGTTTTTT. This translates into CASSPSTGEKLFF.

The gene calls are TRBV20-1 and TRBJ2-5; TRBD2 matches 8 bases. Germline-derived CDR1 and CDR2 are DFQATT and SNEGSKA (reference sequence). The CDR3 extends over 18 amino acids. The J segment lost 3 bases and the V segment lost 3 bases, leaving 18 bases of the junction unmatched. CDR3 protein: CSASNPTGGDFNEETQYF. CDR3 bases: TGCAGTGCTAGTAATCCCACCGGGGGGGATTTTAACGAAGAGACCCAGTACTTC.

CDR3 bases: TGTGCCAGCAGTGGCCGAGTGGGGGCTGGACAGCCCCAGCATTTT. Amino acid sequence: CASSGRVGAGQPQHF. V is TRBV7-2 and J is TRBJ1-5; maybe TRBD1 (6 bases). Germline V CDR1 and CDR2: SGHTA, FQGNSA. Trimming removed 6 bases from V and 7 bases from J, with 19 bases in between. This CDR3 is built from 15 residues.

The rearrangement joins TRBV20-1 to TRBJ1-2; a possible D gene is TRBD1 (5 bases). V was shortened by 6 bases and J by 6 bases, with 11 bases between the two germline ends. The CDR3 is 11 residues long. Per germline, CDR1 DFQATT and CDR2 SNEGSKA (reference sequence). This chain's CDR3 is CSAPGGNGYTF. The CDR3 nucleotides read TGCAGTGCCCCCGGGGGGAATGGCTACACCTTC.

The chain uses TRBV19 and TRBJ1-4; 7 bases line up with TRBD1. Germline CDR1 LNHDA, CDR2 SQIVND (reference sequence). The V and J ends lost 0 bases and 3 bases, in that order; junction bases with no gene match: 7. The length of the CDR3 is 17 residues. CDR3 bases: TGTGCCAGTAGTATAGATCCACTGGGGACAGCTAATGAAAAACTGTTTTTT. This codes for CASSIDPLGTANEKLFF.

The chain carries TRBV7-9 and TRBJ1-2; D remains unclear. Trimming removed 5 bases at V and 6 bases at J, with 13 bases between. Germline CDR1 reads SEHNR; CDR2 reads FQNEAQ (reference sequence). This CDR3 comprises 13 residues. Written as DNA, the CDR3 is TGTGCCAGCAGCCCGACTTTAAGCCATGGCTACACCTTC. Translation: CASSPTLSHGYTF.

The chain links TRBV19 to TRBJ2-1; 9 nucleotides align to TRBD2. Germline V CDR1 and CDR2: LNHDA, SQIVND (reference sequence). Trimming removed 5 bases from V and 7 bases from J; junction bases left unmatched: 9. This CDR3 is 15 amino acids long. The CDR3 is CASSLRSGGRNEQFF. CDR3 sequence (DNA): TGTGCCAGTAGTTTAAGGAGCGGGGGGCGGAATGAGCAGTTCTTC.

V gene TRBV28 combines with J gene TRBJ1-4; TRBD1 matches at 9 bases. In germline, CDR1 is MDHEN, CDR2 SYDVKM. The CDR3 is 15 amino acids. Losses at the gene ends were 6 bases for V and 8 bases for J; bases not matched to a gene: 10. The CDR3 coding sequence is TGTGCCAGCAGGCCACCCGGGGGACAGGGAGAAAAACTGTTTTTT. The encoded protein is CASRPPGGQGEKLFF. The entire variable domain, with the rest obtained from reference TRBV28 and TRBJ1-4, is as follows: DVKVTQSSRYLVKRTGEKVFLECVQDMDHENMFWYRQDPGLGLRLIYFSYDVKMKEKGDIPEGYSVSREKKERFSLILESASTNQTSMYLCASRPPGGQGEKLFFGSGTQLSVL.

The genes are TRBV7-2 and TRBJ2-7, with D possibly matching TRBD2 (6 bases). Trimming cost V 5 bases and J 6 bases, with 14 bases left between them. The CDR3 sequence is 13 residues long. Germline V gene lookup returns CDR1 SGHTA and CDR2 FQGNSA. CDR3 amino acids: CASSRIRAGEQYF. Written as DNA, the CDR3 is TGTGCCAGCAGCCGGATAAGAGCGGGCGAGCAGTACTTC.

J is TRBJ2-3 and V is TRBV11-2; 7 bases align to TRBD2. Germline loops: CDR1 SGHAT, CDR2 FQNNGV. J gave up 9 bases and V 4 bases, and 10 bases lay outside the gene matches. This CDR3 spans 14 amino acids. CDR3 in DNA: TGTGCCAGCAGCTCCTTAGCGGGTCCTCGAACGCAGTATTTT. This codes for CASSSLAGPRTQYF.

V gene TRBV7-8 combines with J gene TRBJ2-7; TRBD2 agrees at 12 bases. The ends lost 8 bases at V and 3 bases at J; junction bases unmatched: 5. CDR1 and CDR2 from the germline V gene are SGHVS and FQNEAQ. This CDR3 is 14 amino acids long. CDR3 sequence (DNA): TGTGCCAGCGTCTCGGGACTAGCGGGCTACGAGCAGTACTTC. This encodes CASVSGLAGYEQYF.

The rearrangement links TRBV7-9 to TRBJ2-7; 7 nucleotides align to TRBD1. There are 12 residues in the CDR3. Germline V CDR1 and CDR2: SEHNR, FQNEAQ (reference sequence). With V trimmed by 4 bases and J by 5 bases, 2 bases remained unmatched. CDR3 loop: CASSSTGDEQYF. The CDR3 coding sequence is TGTGCCAGCAGCTCCACAGGGGACGAGCAGTACTTC.

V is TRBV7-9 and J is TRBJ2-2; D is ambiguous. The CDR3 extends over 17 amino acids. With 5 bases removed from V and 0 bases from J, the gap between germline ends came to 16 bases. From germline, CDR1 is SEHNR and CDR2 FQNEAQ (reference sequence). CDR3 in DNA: TGTGCCAGCAGCCCGTCCGCGGCGTACGCGAACACCGGGGAGCTGTTTTTT. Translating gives CASSPSAAYANTGELFF.

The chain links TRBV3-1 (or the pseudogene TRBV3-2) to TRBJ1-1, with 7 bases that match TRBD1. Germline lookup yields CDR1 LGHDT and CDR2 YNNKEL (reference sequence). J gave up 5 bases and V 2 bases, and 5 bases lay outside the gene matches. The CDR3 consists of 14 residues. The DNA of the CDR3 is TGTGCCAGCAGCCAACAGGGGGGCTGGACTGAAGCTTTCTTT. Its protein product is CASSQQGGWTEAFF.

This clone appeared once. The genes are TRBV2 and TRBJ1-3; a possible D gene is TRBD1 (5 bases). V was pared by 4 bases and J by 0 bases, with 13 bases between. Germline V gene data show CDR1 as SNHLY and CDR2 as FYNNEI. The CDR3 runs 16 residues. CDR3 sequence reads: CASSARTGNSGNTIYF. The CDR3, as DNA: TGTGCCAGCAGTGCTCGAACAGGAAACTCTGGAAACACCATATATTTT.

CDR3 region: CASSLVDSDSPLHF. The DNA for the CDR3 is TGTGCCAGCAGTTTAGTGGACAGCGATTCACCCCTCCACTTT. This sequence joins TRBV28 and TRBJ1-6; TRBD1 might be the D (6 bases). The CDR3 has 14 amino acids. Trimming took off 2 bases at V and 8 bases at J, with 10 bases between the two ends. Germline-derived CDR1 and CDR2 are MDHEN and SYDVKM. The full variable domain, with the rest looked up from reference TRBV28 and TRBJ1-6, is DVKVTQSSRYLVKRTGEKVFLECVQDMDHENMFWYRQDPGLGLRLIYFSYDVKMKEKGDIPEGYSVSREKKERFSLILESASTNQTSMYLCASSLVDSDSPLHFGNGTRLTVT.

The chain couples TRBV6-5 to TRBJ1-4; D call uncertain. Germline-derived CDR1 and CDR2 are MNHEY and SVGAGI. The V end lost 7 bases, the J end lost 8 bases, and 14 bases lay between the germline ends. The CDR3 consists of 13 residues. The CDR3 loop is CASKGRWREKLFF. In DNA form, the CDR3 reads TGTGCCAGCAAAGGTCGTTGGAGGGAAAAACTGTTTTTT.

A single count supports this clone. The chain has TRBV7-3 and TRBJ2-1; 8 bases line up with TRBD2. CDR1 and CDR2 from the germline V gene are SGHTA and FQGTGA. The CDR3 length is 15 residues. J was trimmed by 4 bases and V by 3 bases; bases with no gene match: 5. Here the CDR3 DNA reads TGTGCCAGCAGCTTTAAACTAGCGGAATACAATGAGCAGTTCTTC. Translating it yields CASSFKLAEYNEQFF.

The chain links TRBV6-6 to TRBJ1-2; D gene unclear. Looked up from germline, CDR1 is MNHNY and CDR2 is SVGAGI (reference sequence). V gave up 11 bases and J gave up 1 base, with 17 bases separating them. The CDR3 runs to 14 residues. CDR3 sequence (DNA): TGTGCCGTTTCCTCTGGACTGAGTAACTATGGCTACACCTTC. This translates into CAVSSGLSNYGYTF.

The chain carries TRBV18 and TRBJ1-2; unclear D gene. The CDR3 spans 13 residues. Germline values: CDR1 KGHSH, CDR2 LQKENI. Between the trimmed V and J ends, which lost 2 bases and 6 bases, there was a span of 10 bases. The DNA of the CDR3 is TGTGCCAGCTCACCAGACACGGCCGATGGCTACACCTTC. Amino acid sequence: CASSPDTADGYTF.

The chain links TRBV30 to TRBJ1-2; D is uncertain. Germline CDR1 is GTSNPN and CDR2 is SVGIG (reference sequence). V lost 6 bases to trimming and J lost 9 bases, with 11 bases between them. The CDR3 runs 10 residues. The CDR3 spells CACWTGSYTF. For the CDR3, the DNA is TGTGCCTGTTGGACCGGGAGCTACACCTTC.

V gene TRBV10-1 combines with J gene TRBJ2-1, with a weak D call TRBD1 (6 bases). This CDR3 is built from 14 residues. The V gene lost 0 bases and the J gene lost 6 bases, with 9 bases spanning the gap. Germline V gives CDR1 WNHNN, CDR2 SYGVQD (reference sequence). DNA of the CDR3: TGCGCCAGCAGTGAGTCGGGACATCTCAATGAGCAGTTCTTC. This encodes CASSESGHLNEQFF.